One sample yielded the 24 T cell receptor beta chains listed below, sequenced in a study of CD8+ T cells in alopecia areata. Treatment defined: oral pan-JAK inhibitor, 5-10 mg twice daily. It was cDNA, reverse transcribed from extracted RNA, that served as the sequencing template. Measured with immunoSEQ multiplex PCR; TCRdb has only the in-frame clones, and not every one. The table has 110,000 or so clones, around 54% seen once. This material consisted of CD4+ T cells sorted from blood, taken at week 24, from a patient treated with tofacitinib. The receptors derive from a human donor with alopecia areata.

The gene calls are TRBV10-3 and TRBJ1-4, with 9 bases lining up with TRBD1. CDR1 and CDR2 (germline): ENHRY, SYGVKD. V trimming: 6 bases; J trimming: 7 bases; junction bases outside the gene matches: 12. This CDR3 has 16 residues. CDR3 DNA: TGTGCCATCAGCACAGGACAGGGGCGAGGTGGTGAAAAACTGTTTTTT. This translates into CAISTGQGRGGEKLFF.

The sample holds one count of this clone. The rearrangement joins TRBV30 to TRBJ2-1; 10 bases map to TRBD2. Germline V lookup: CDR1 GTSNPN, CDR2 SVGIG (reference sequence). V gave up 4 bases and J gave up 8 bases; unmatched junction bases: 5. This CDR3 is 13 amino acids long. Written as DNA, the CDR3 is TGTGCCTGGATGACGGGGACTAGCGATGAGCAGTTCTTC. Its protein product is CAWMTGTSDEQFF.

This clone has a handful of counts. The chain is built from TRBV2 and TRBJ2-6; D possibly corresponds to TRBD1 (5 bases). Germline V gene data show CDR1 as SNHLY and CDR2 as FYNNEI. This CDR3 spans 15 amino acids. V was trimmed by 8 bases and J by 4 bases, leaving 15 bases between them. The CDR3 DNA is TGTGCCAGCGCCCGACTGGGGCCCGGGGCCAACGTCCTGACTTTC. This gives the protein CASARLGPGANVLTF.

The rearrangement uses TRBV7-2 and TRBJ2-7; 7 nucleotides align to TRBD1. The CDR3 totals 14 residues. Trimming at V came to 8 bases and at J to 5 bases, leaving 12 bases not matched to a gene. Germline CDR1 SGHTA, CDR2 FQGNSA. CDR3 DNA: TGTGCCAGCGGAAAACAGGGGCGCAGGAACGAGCAGTACTTC. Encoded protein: CASGKQGRRNEQYF.

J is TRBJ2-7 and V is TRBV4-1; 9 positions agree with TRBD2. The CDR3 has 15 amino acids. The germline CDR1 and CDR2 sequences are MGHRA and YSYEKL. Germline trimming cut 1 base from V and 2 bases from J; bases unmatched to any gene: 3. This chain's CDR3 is CASSQATSGTYEQYF. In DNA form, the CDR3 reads TGCGCCAGCAGCCAAGCGACTAGCGGTACCTACGAGCAGTACTTC.

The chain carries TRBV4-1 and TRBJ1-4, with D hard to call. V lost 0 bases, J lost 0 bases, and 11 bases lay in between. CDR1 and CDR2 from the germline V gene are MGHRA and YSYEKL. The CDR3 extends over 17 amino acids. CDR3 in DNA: TGCGCCAGCAGCCAAGATCGGGGAGGAGCAACTAATGAAAAACTGTTTTTT. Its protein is CASSQDRGGATNEKLFF.

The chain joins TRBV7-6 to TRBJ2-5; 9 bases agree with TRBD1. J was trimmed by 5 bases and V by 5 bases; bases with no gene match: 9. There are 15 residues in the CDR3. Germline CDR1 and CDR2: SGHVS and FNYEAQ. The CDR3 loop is CASSKFGTGSETQYF. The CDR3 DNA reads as TGTGCCAGCAGCAAATTCGGGACAGGGTCCGAGACCCAGTACTTC. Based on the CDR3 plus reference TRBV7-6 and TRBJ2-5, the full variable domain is GAGVSQSPRYKVTKRGQDVALRCDPISGHVSLYWYRQALGQGPEFLTYFNYEAQQDKSGLPNDRFSAERPEGSISTLTIQRTEQRDSAMYRCASSKFGTGSETQYFGPGTRLLVL.

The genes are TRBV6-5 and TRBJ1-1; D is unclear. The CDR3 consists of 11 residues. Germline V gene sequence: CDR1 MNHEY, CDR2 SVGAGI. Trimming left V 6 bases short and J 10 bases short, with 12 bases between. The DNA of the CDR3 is TGTGCCAGCAGCGGGGTAGAAGGAGCTTTCTTT. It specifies CASSGVEGAFF.

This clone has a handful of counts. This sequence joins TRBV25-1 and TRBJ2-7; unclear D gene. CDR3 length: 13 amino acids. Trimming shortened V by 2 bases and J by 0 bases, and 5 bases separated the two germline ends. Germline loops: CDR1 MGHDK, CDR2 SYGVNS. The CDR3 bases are TGTGCCAGCAGTGAAAGGGCCTCCTACGAGCAGTACTTC. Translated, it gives CASSERASYEQYF.

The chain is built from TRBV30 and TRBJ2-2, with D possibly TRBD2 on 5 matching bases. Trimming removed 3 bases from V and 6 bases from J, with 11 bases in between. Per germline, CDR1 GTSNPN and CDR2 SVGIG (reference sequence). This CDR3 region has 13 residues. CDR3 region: CAWSQVGAGELFF. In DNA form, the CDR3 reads TGTGCCTGGAGCCAGGTCGGGGCCGGGGAGCTGTTTTTT.

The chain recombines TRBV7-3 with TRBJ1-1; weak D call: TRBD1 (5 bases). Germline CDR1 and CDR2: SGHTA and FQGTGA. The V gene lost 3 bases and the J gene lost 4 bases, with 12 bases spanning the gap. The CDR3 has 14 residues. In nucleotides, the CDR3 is TGTGCCAGCAGCTTCCGGTTGGGGGGCACTGAAGCTTTCTTT. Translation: CASSFRLGGTEAFF.

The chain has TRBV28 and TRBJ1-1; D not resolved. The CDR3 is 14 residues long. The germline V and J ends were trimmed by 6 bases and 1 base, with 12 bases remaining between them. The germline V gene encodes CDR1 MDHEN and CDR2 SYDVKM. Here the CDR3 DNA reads TGTGCCAGCAGCCCGCCCCCCGGGAACACTGAAGCTTTCTTT. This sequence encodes CASSPPPGNTEAFF.

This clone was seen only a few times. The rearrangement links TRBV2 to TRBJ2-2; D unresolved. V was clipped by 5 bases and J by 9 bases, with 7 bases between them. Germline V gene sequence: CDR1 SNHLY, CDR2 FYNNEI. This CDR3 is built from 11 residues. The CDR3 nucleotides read TGTGCCAGCAGTCCCTTCCGGGAGCTGTTTTTT. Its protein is CASSPFRELFF.

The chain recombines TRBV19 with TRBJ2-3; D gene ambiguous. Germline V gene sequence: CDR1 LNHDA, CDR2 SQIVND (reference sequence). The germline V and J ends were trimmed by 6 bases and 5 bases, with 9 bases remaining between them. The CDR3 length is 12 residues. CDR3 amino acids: CASRLSGDTQYF. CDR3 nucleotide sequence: TGTGCCAGTAGATTAAGTGGAGATACGCAGTATTTT.

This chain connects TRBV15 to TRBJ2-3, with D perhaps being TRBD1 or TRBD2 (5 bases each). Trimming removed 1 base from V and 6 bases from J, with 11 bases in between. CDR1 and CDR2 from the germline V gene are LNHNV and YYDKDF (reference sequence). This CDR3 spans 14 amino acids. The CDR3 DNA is TGTGCCACCAGCAGAGGTGGCAGGGAGGATACGCAGTATTTT. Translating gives CATSRGGREDTQYF.

The CDR3 bases are TGCAGCGTTGAGGGGTTGCGGGGGGGCTCGACAGATACGCAGTATTTT. Its translation is CSVEGLRGGSTDTQYF. The chain is built from TRBV29-1 and TRBJ2-3, with 9 bases lining up with TRBD2. Germline trimming cut 3 bases from V and 3 bases from J; bases unmatched to any gene: 10. The CDR3 extends over 16 amino acids. CDR1 and CDR2 (germline): SQVTM, ANQGSEA.

CDR3 sequence (DNA): TGTGCCAGCAGCACCTCCGGACAGATCGATGAGCAGTTCTTC. Its translation is CASSTSGQIDEQFF. The V call is TRBV7-9, the J call TRBJ2-1; tentatively, D is TRBD1 (6 bases). Trimming took 5 bases from V and 8 from J, leaving 16 bases between them. The CDR3 is 14 amino acids. Germline-derived CDR1 and CDR2 are SEHNR and FQNEAQ (reference sequence).

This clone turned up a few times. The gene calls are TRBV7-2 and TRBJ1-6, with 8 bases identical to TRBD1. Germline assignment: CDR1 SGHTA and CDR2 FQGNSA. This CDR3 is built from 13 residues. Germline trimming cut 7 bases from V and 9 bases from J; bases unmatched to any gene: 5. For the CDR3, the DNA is TGTGCCAGCACCCGGACAGGGAGTTCACCCCTCCACTTT. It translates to CASTRTGSSPLHF.

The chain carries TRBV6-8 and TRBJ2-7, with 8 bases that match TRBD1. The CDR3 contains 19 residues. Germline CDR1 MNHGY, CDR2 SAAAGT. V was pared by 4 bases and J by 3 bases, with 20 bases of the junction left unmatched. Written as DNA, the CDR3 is TGTGCCAGCAGTTTGGGCCCAGGGGGCGTTTCGGTTAAGGACTACGAGCAGTACTTC. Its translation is CASSLGPGGVSVKDYEQYF.

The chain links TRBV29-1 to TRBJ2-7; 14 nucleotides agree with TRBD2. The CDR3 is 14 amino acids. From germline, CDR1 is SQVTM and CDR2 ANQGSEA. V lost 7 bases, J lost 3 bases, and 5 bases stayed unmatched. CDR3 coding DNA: TGCAGCGGCGGACTAGCGGGGGGCCGCTACGAGCAGTACTTC. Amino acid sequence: CSGGLAGGRYEQYF.

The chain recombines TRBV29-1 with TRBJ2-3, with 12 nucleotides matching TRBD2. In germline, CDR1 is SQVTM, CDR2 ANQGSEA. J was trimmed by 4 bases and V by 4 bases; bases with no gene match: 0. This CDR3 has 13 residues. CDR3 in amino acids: CSVASGGADTQYF. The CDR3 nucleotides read TGCAGCGTTGCTAGCGGGGGGGCAGATACGCAGTATTTT.

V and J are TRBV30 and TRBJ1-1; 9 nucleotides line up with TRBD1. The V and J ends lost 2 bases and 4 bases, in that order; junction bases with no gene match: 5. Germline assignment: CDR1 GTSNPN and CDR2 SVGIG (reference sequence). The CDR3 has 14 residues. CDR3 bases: TGTGCCTGGAGTAGGGGACAGGGCATCACTGAAGCTTTCTTT. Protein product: CAWSRGQGITEAFF.

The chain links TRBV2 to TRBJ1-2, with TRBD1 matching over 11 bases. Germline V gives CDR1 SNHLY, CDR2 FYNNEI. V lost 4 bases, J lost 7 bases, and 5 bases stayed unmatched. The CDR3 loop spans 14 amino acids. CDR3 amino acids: CASSADRGQLGYTF. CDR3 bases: TGTGCCAGCAGTGCGGACAGGGGGCAACTTGGCTACACCTTC.

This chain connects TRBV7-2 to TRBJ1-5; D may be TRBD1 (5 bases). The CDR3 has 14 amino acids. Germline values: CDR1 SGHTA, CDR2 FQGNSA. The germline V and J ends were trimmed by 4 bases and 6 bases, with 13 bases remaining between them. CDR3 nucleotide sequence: TGTGCCAGCAGCTCGCCGGGGGAAAGTCAGCCCCAGCATTTT. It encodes CASSSPGESQPQHF. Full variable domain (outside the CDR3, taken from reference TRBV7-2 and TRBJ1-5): GAGVSQSPSNKVTEKGKDVELRCDPISGHTALYWYRQSLGQGLEFLIYFQGNSAPDKSGLPSDRFSAERTGGSVSTLTIQRTQQEDSAVYLCASSSPGESQPQHFGDGTRLSIL.